Following are 31 T cell receptor beta chains from one sample sequenced in a study of CD8+ T cells in alopecia areata. Treatment defined: oral pan-JAK inhibitor, 5-10 mg twice daily. Extraction and reverse transcription of RNA yielded cDNA as the sequencing template. Assay used: immunoSEQ multiplex PCR; TCRdb lists only in-frame clones, some missing. The sample records around 210,000 clones, over 60% being singletons. The starting material was CD4+ T cells sorted from blood, obtained at week 4, from a patient treated with tofacitinib. These receptors originate from a human donor with alopecia areata.

The CDR3 loop reads CAVEASQNYGYTF. CDR3 in DNA: TGTGCGGTCGAGGCGTCGCAGAACTATGGCTACACCTTC. This chain links TRBV7-9 with TRBJ1-2; D is unclear. Per germline, CDR1 SEHNR and CDR2 FQNEAQ (reference sequence). This CDR3 has 13 amino acids.

The J gene is TRBJ1-1, the V gene TRBV30; possibly TRBD1 for D (5 bases). The V end was cut by 7 bases, the J end by 2 bases, with 14 bases between. CDR1 is GTSNPN and CDR2 is SVGIG in the germline V gene (reference sequence). The length of the CDR3 is 13 residues. CDR3 sequence reads: CAFRIRVNTEAFF. CDR3 DNA sequence: TGTGCCTTCCGAATCAGGGTAAACACTGAAGCTTTCTTT.

There are a few counts of this clone. The CDR3: CASSSGLGDYGYTF. The CDR3 nucleotides are TGTGCCAGCAGCTCGGGCCTTGGGGACTATGGCTACACCTTC. V gene TRBV13 combines with J gene TRBJ1-2; no clear D. In germline, CDR1 is PRHDT, CDR2 FYEKMQ (reference sequence). The CDR3 loop spans 14 amino acids. The V and J ends lost 4 bases and 3 bases respectively, with 12 bases between them.

The chain employs TRBV18 and TRBJ1-2; D possibly corresponds to TRBD1 (5 bases). The length of the CDR3 is 13 residues. Germline CDR1 is KGHSH and CDR2 is LQKENI. V shed 4 bases and J shed 5 bases, with 11 bases lying between them. The CDR3 nucleotides are TGTGCCAGCTCACAACGGGACGGTTATGGCTACACCTTC. Amino acid sequence: CASSQRDGYGYTF.

In the case of this clone: Within the sample, other DNA sequences also encode this same CDR3. The chain is built from TRBV7-9 and TRBJ2-5, with D maybe TRBD2 (5 bases). Germline lookup yields CDR1 SEHNR and CDR2 FQNEAQ (reference sequence). V was cut by 0 bases and J by 2 bases, with 7 bases left in between. This CDR3 is 14 amino acids long. The CDR3: CASSLASGQETQYF. The DNA of the CDR3 is TGTGCCAGCAGCTTAGCCTCGGGGCAAGAGACCCAGTACTTC.

To note about this clone: The same CDR3 is also encoded by other DNA sequences in this sample. The rearrangement uses TRBV10-3 and TRBJ1-2; D gene ambiguous. CDR1 and CDR2 (germline): ENHRY, SYGVKD. The CDR3 is 12 residues long. Trimming stripped 3 bases from V and 0 bases from J, with 2 bases between. This chain's CDR3 is CAISESNYGYTF. CDR3 bases: TGTGCCATCAGTGAATCTAACTATGGCTACACCTTC.

The rearrangement joins TRBV4-3 to TRBJ1-1; no clear D. The CDR3 has 13 residues. V shed 7 bases and J shed 0 bases, with 9 bases lying between them. CDR1 and CDR2 (germline): LGHNA, YSLEER. This CDR3 is CASTRVLNTEAFF. The DNA for the CDR3 is TGCGCCAGCACAAGGGTACTGAACACTGAAGCTTTCTTT.

This clone has more than one count but fewer than ten. The J gene is TRBJ1-6, the V gene TRBV20-1, with D hard to call. Germline CDR1 DFQATT, CDR2 SNEGSKA (reference sequence). The CDR3 loop spans 10 amino acids. V was shortened by 2 bases and J by 10 bases, with 3 bases between the two germline ends. CDR3 region: CSARRSPLHF. CDR3 nucleotide sequence: TGCAGTGCTAGACGATCACCCCTCCACTTT.

J is TRBJ1-2 and V is TRBV7-9; 7 bases match TRBD1. The V segment lost 3 bases and the J segment 8 bases; nucleotides outside the gene matches: 12. The CDR3 runs 15 residues. Germline V gene data show CDR1 as SEHNR and CDR2 as FQNEAQ (reference sequence). The CDR3 protein is CASSLSGTATGGYTF. The CDR3 coding sequence is TGTGCCAGCAGCTTGTCCGGGACAGCGACGGGAGGCTACACCTTC. Based on the CDR3 plus reference TRBV7-9 and TRBJ1-2, the full variable domain is DTGVSQNPRHKITKRGQNVTFRCDPISEHNRLYWYRQTLGQGPEFLTYFQNEAQLEKSRLLSDRFSAERPKGSFSTLEIQRTEQGDSAMYLCASSLSGTATGGYTFGSGTRLTVV.

The chain links TRBV29-1 to TRBJ1-5; D is unresolved. Germline loops: CDR1 SQVTM, CDR2 ANQGSEA. Trimming removed 6 bases from V and 4 bases from J, with 10 bases in between. CDR3 length: 12 amino acids. The CDR3 protein is CSVLVGNQPQHF. In nucleotides, the CDR3 is TGCAGCGTACTAGTCGGGAATCAGCCCCAGCATTTT.

As regards this clone: The junction shows a germline mismatch at one end, possibly a read error. V and J are TRBV28 and TRBJ1-3, with D maybe TRBD1 (5 bases). This CDR3 contains 13 residues. From germline, CDR1 is MDHEN and CDR2 SYDVKM. CDR3 in DNA: TGCGCCGCGGGGCGGAACACTATAAACACCATATATTTT. Its translation: CAAGRNTINTIYF. Full variable domain (rest looked up from reference TRBV28 and TRBJ1-3): DVKVTQSSRYLVKRTGEKVFLECVQDMDHENMFWYRQDPGLGLRLIYFSYDVKMKEKGDIPEGYSVSREKKERFSLILESASTNQTSMYLCAAGRNTINTIYFGEGSWLTVV.

The table lists this clone with a few counts. The chain joins TRBV7-2 to TRBJ2-7, with D perhaps TRBD1 or TRBD2 (5 bases each). Trimming removed 0 bases at V and 7 bases at J, with 13 bases between. The germline CDR1 and CDR2 sequences are SGHTA and FQGNSA. This CDR3 has 14 residues. The CDR3 coding sequence is TGTGCCAGCAGCTTAGCGTCTGGGACGCGGGAGCAGTACTTC. Its translation: CASSLASGTREQYF.

V and J are TRBV29-1 and TRBJ2-5; 7 bases are shared with TRBD2. CDR3 size: 14 residues. The V gene's germline CDR1 is SQVTM and CDR2 ANQGSEA. Trimming took 0 bases from V and 5 from J; bases not matched to a gene: 6. The CDR3 spells CSVEDWEGMETQYF. In nucleotides, the CDR3 is TGCAGCGTTGAAGACTGGGAGGGGATGGAGACCCAGTACTTC.

J is TRBJ1-2 and V is TRBV15; D is uncertain. Trimming took off 5 bases at V and 4 bases at J, with 8 bases between the two ends. The V gene's germline CDR1 is LNHNV and CDR2 YYDKDF (reference sequence). The CDR3 is made up of 12 amino acids. The CDR3 loop reads CATSGGTYGYTF. CDR3 bases: TGTGCCACCAGCGGAGGAACCTATGGCTACACCTTC.

This clone was counted a few times. The rearrangement uses TRBV10-3 and TRBJ1-2, with a tentative D call TRBD1 (5 bases). The CDR3 loop spans 14 amino acids. The V end lost 0 bases, the J end lost 4 bases, and 9 bases lay between the germline ends. Germline-derived CDR1 and CDR2 are ENHRY and SYGVKD. CDR3 sequence reads: CAISESRQPYGYTF. The CDR3 nucleotides are TGTGCCATCAGTGAGTCGAGACAGCCCTATGGCTACACCTTC.

V gene TRBV19 combines with J gene TRBJ1-1; no firm D call. The CDR3 runs 13 residues. Germline CDR1 reads LNHDA; CDR2 reads SQIVND (reference sequence). Trimming pared 7 bases from V and 4 bases from J, leaving 13 bases between. The CDR3 coding sequence is TGTGCCAGTACACTCTTGGGTGGCACTGAAGCTTTCTTT. Translated: CASTLLGGTEAFF.

The V call is TRBV18, the J call TRBJ2-7; 8 nucleotides match TRBD1. The CDR3 is 13 amino acids. Looked up from germline, CDR1 is KGHSH and CDR2 is LQKENI. With V trimmed by 5 bases and J by 3 bases, 3 bases remained unmatched. CDR3 nucleotides: TGTGCCAGCTCAGCGGGACAGGACTACGAGCAGTACTTC. Its translation: CASSAGQDYEQYF. Full variable domain (rest looked up from reference TRBV18 and TRBJ2-7): NAGVMQNPRHLVRRRGQEARLRCSPMKGHSHVYWYRQLPEEGLKFMVYLQKENIIDESGMPKERFSAEFPKEGPSILRIQQVVRGDSAAYFCASSAGQDYEQYFGPGTRLTVT.

The J gene is TRBJ1-3, the V gene TRBV20-1; D remains unclear. Germline CDR1 reads DFQATT; CDR2 reads SNEGSKA (reference sequence). The CDR3 has 8 residues. The CDR3 DNA reads TGCAGGGGAAACACCATATATTTT. As protein: CRGNTIYF.

This clone was observed a single time. The V and J genes are TRBV5-1 and TRBJ1-2, with 8 bases lining up with TRBD1. Trimming removed 1 base from V and 2 bases from J; junction bases left unmatched: 1. CDR3 length: 14 amino acids. From germline, CDR1 is SGHRS and CDR2 YFSETQ. The CDR3 nucleotides read TGCGCCAGCAGCTTGTCAGGGGGCAACTATGGCTACACCTTC. This sequence encodes CASSLSGGNYGYTF.

This clone has a handful of counts. This chain links TRBV23-1 with TRBJ2-5; tentatively, D is TRBD1 (6 bases). TRBV23-1 is given ORF status, its function remaining uncertain. Trimming removed 6 bases from V and 0 bases from J, with 14 bases in between. The CDR3 is 15 residues long. The DNA of the CDR3 is TGCGCCAGCAGCCCTCCCGGGACATACCAAGAGACCCAGTACTTC. This codes for CASSPPGTYQETQYF.

The rearrangement uses TRBV15 and TRBJ1-6; D is perhaps TRBD1 (6 bases). Looked up from germline, CDR1 is LNHNV and CDR2 is YYDKDF (reference sequence). The CDR3 contains 15 residues. Trimming stripped 0 bases from V and 10 bases from J, with 13 bases between. CDR3 protein: CATSRDDGGGSPLHF. CDR3 nucleotides: TGTGCCACCAGCAGAGATGATGGGGGCGGATCACCCCTCCACTTT.

The chain links TRBV6-6 to TRBJ2-1; TRBD2 matches at 8 bases. The trim removed 6 bases at V and 7 bases at J, leaving 8 bases unmatched. The germline V gene has CDR1 MNHNY and CDR2 SVGAGI (reference sequence). The CDR3 is 14 amino acids. In nucleotides, the CDR3 is TGTGCCAGCAGGGTCGGGGGGGCGGAGAATGAGCAGTTCTTC. Translation: CASRVGGAENEQFF.

By frequency in the sample, this clone is medium-sized. The J gene is TRBJ2-3, the V gene TRBV11-2, with TRBD1 as a possible D gene (5 bases). Germline-derived CDR1 and CDR2 are SGHAT and FQNNGV. V lost 6 bases and J lost 8, with 15 bases in between. There are 13 residues in the CDR3. The CDR3 loop is CASRPQGPGTQYF. The CDR3 nucleotides read TGTGCCAGCAGGCCTCAGGGCCCGGGTACGCAGTATTTT.

V and J are TRBV18 and TRBJ2-5; the D gene is possibly TRBD1 (5 bases). Germline CDR1 and CDR2: KGHSH and LQKENI. The CDR3 is 13 amino acids. V dropped 10 bases and J dropped 2 bases, with 14 bases sitting between them. Here the CDR3 reads CATSWTLQETQYF. The CDR3 nucleotides are TGTGCCACCTCCTGGACACTGCAAGAGACCCAGTACTTC.

This sequence joins TRBV7-9 and TRBJ2-2; 7 nucleotides match TRBD1. J lost 3 bases, V lost 0 bases, and 7 bases had no gene match. Germline values: CDR1 SEHNR, CDR2 FQNEAQ (reference sequence). CDR3 length: 17 residues. The CDR3 sequence is CASSLAARGRYTGELFF. In DNA form, the CDR3 reads TGTGCCAGCAGCTTAGCAGCGAGGGGGCGGTACACCGGGGAGCTGTTTTTT.

The J gene is TRBJ2-3, the V gene TRBV5-1; D ambiguous. Trimming shortened V by 0 bases and J by 1 base, and 6 bases separated the two germline ends. The CDR3 consists of 14 residues. CDR1 and CDR2 from the germline V gene are SGHRS and YFSETQ. CDR3 bases: TGCGCCAGCAGCTTGGATAGGGGCACAGATACGCAGTATTTT. This encodes CASSLDRGTDTQYF. The full variable domain, rest sourced from reference TRBV5-1 and TRBJ2-3, is KAGVTQTPRYLIKTRGQQVTLSCSPISGHRSVSWYQQTPGQGLQFLFEYFSETQRNKGNFPGRFSGRQFSNSRSEMNVSTLELGDSALYLCASSLDRGTDTQYFGPGTRLTVL.

V and J are TRBV9 and TRBJ1-2, with TRBD1 identical over 7 bases. CDR3 size: 21 residues. Germline CDR1 SGDLS, CDR2 YYNGEE. V trimming: 4 bases; J trimming: 0 bases; junction bases outside the gene matches: 24. The CDR3 loop is CASSTRRGGGTANTANYGYTF. The CDR3 nucleotides are TGTGCCAGCAGCACCCGTAGAGGAGGAGGGACAGCAAATACCGCTAACTATGGCTACACCTTC.

The rearrangement links TRBV5-8 to TRBJ2-2; 8 bases map to TRBD1. The junction had 5 bases not matched to a gene; V was cut back by 1 base and J by 6 bases. CDR1 and CDR2 (germline): SGHTS, YDEGEE. The CDR3 is 15 amino acids. CDR3 loop: CASSLYAGGSGELFF. CDR3 coding DNA: TGTGCCAGCAGCTTGTACGCAGGGGGCTCCGGGGAGCTGTTTTTT.

As DNA, the CDR3 is TGTGCCAGCAGTCGGGACAGCCATCAGCCCCAGCATTTT. Its protein is CASSRDSHQPQHF. V and J are TRBV2 and TRBJ1-5, with 7 bases lining up with TRBD1. The CDR3 is made up of 13 amino acids. Germline CDR1 reads SNHLY; CDR2 reads FYNNEI. V trimming: 5 bases; J trimming: 5 bases; junction bases outside the gene matches: 3.

The chain recombines TRBV7-9 with TRBJ1-2; D is ambiguous. Germline CDR1 and CDR2: SEHNR and FQNEAQ (reference sequence). Trimming stripped 6 bases from V and 1 base from J, with 15 bases between. The CDR3 loop spans 15 amino acids. The CDR3 sequence: CASRSGEGGNYGYTF. CDR3 sequence (DNA): TGTGCCAGCAGATCCGGGGAGGGAGGTAACTATGGCTACACCTTC.

The genes are TRBV6-5 and TRBJ2-7; D perhaps matches TRBD1 (6 bases). Germline CDR1 is MNHEY and CDR2 is SVGAGI. The length of the CDR3 is 12 residues. The ends were cut back, 10 bases at V and 4 bases at J, with 14 bases in the middle. The CDR3 DNA is TGTGCCACAGGTGAGGGGGATTACGAGCAGTACTTC. Encoded protein: CATGEGDYEQYF.